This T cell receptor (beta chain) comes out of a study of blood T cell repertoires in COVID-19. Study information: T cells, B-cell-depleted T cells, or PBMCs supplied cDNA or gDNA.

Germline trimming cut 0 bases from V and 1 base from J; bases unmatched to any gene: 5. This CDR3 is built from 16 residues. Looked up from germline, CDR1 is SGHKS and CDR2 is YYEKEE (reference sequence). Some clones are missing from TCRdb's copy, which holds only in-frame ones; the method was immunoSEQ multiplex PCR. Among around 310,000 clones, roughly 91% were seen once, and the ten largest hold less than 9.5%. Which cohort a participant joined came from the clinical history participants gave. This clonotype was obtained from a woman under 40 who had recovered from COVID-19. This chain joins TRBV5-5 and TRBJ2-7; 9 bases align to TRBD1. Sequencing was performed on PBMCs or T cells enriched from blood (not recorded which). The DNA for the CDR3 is TGTGCCAGCAGCTTGGGGTTGGACAGGGGATCCTACGAGCAGTACTTC. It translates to CASSLGLDRGSYEQYF.